Listed below are T cell receptor beta chains from one sample, sequenced in a study of blood T cell repertoires in COVID-19. Repertoires were generated with immunoSEQ multiplex PCR, while TCRdb's copy carries only in-frame clones and drops some. Among around 290,000 clones listed, 75% to 90% were seen once. Material: peripheral blood. Source of these receptors: a woman in her seventies with COVID-19, enrolled during active disease. Both conserved end residues are part of each CDR3. The D gene is left open where the match is weak. The size entry is marked missing in some rows and otherwise reads once, few, many or a size class.

many TRBJ1-2 TRBV4-3 TRBD1 12 CASSQTGGGYTF TGCGCCAGCAGCCAAACAGGGGGGGGCTACACCTTC
. TRBJ1-1 TRBV5-6 . 14 CASSFLGVGTEAFF TGTGCCAGCAGCTTTCTCGGGGTCGGCACTGAAGCTTTCTTT
. TRBJ2-3 TRBV30 . 13 CAWATSSTDTQYF TGTGCCTGGGCGACTTCTAGCACAGATACGCAGTATTTT
. TRBJ1-1 TRBV6-5 . 14 CASTHRDTNTEAFF TGTGCCAGCACTCACCGGGACACCAACACTGAAGCTTTCTTT
once TRBJ2-5 TRBV18 TRBD2 14 CASSPPAGEETQYF TGTGCCAGCTCACCGCCAGCGGGGGAAGAGACCCAGTACTTC
. TRBJ1-1 TRBV27 TRBD1 13 CASGRGPYTEAFF TGTGCCAGCGGCAGGGGGCCGTACACTGAAGCTTTCTTT
. TRBJ2-3 TRBV5-4 TRBD1 16 CASSAKDRGQGDTQYF TGTGCCAGCAGCGCAAAGGACAGGGGGCAAGGAGATACGCAGTATTTT
. TRBJ1-2 TRBV24-1 . 13 CATSDTSGYGYTF TGTGCCACCAGTGATACTTCGGGCTATGGCTACACCTTC
. TRBJ1-1 TRBV5-8 . 12 CASSLLRTEAFF TGTGCCAGCAGTCTACTCCGAACTGAAGCTTTCTTT
. TRBJ2-5 TRBV6-2/TRBV6-3 TRBD2 17 CASSYSPPGGGQETQYF TGTGCCAGCAGTTACAGTCCCCCGGGGGGGGGTCAAGAGACCCAGTACTTC
. TRBJ1-2 TRBV2 TRBD1 13 CASSGTGTVGYTF TGTGCCAGCAGTGGGACAGGGACAGTCGGCTACACCTTC
. TRBJ1-1 TRBV7-2 . 15 CASSSFGTLNTEAFF TGTGCCAGCAGCTCCTTCGGGACATTGAACACTGAAGCTTTCTTT
. TRBJ2-2 TRBV7-2 . 15 CASRSASVNTGELFF TGTGCCAGCAGGTCCGCGTCGGTGAACACCGGGGAGCTGTTTTTT
few TRBJ1-2 TRBV7-8 . 15 CASSQQQPGGDGYTF TGTGCCAGCAGCCAACAACAACCGGGGGGAGACGGCTACACCTTC
. TRBJ2-5 TRBV4-1 . 16 CASSQTGGGRRETQYF TGCGCCAGCAGCCAAACGGGAGGGGGCCGGAGAGAGACCCAGTACTTC
. TRBJ2-5 TRBV15 . 13 CATSSRDLETQYF TGTGCCACCAGCAGCCGGGACTTAGAGACCCAGTACTTC
. TRBJ1-1 TRBV2 . 11 CASRETGEAFF TGTGCCAGCAGGGAGACAGGTGAAGCTTTCTTT
once TRBJ1-2 TRBV5-1 TRBD1 13 CASLGTGLDGYTF TGCGCCAGCTTGGGGACAGGGTTGGATGGCTACACCTTC
. TRBJ2-5 TRBV7-9 TRBD2 17 CASSPPLLAGDQETQYF TGTGCCAGCAGCCCGCCCCTGCTAGCGGGGGACCAAGAGACCCAGTACTTC
. TRBJ2-2 TRBV5-5 TRBD1 17 CASSPWDTGGYTGELFF TGTGCCAGCAGCCCGTGGGACACAGGGGGCTATACCGGGGAGCTGTTTTTT
once TRBJ2-3 TRBV24-1 . 12 CATSTGTDTQYF TGTGCCACCTCGACAGGCACAGATACGCAGTATTTT
. TRBJ1-2 TRBV10-3 . 15 CAIRGTGGPNYGYTF TGTGCCATCAGGGGCACGGGAGGACCTAACTATGGCTACACCTTC
. TRBJ2-3 TRBV7-2 . 14 CASSPLAVTDTQYF TGTGCCAGCAGCCCGTTAGCGGTCACAGATACGCAGTATTTT
once TRBJ1-2 TRBV6-5 . 15 CAISKSGSGNYGYTF TGTGCCATATCGAAATCTGGCAGCGGGAACTATGGCTACACCTTC
few TRBJ2-3 TRBV12-3/TRBV12-4 . 12 CASRSSTDTQYF TGTGCCAGCAGATCCTCTACAGATACGCAGTATTTT
. TRBJ1-4 TRBV19 TRBD1 14 CASSLDRGDEKLFF TGTGCCAGTAGTTTGGACAGGGGGGATGAAAAACTGTTTTTT
. TRBJ1-1 TRBV18 . 13 CASSPWGDTEAFF TGTGCCAGCTCACCCTGGGGGGACACTGAAGCTTTCTTT
. TRBJ2-1 TRBV4-1 TRBD2 19 CASSQGFSGGGGAANEQFF TGCGCCAGCAGCCAAGGTTTCTCGGGAGGCGGGGGGGCCGCCAATGAGCAGTTCTTC
. TRBJ2-2 TRBV2 TRBD1 15 CASRDRAGNTGELFF TGTGCCAGCAGGGACAGGGCAGGGAACACCGGGGAGCTGTTTTTT
. TRBJ1-3 TRBV12-5 . 12 CASQGSGNTIYF TGTGCTAGCCAGGGAAGTGGAAACACCATATATTTT
. TRBJ1-6 TRBV30 . 12 CAWRREDSPLHF TGTGCCTGGAGGCGGGAGGATTCACCCCTCCACTTT
. TRBJ1-2 TRBV18 . 12 CASSFSGDGYTF TGTGCCAGCTCATTCAGCGGGGATGGCTACACCTTC
. TRBJ1-5 TRBV2 TRBD1 17 CASSAQTGGRGNQPQHF TGTGCCAGCAGCGCACAAACAGGGGGCCGAGGCAATCAGCCCCAGCATTTT
. TRBJ1-2 TRBV28 . 13 CASSSAGAYGYTF TGTGCCAGCAGTTCGGCAGGGGCCTATGGCTACACCTTC
. TRBJ1-5 TRBV28 . 15 CASSKQGASNQPQHF TGTGCCAGCAGCAAACAAGGGGCGAGCAATCAGCCCCAGCATTTT
once TRBJ1-2 TRBV4-3 . 13 CASSSSGVGGYTF TGCGCCAGCAGCTCATCAGGGGTAGGTGGCTACACCTTC
once TRBJ1-2 TRBV18 . 13 CASHGVGLDGYTF TGTGCCAGCCACGGCGTGGGGCTAGATGGCTACACCTTC
. TRBJ2-7 TRBV27 . 13 CASSLSVFYEQYF TGTGCCAGCAGTTTATCCGTTTTCTACGAGCAGTACTTC
. TRBJ2-5 TRBV5-1 TRBD1 17 CASSPLTTGTGKETQYF TGCGCCAGCAGCCCCCTTACTACCGGGACAGGGAAAGAGACCCAGTACTTC
. TRBJ1-5 TRBV6-5 . 13 CASSFGEGQPQHF TGTGCCAGCAGTTTTGGGGAGGGGCAGCCCCAGCATTTT
. TRBJ1-1 TRBV2 TRBD1 13 CASSPQGDTEAFF TGTGCCAGCAGCCCACAGGGGGACACTGAAGCTTTCTTT
. TRBJ1-4 TRBV2 . 16 CASSTTNVPTNEKLFF TGTGCCAGCAGTACTACAAACGTGCCAACTAATGAAAAACTGTTTTTT
once TRBJ1-2 TRBV5-6 . 14 CASSFRGPGYGYTF TGTGCCAGCAGCTTTCGAGGCCCCGGGTATGGCTACACCTTC
. TRBJ1-2 TRBV9 TRBD1 17 CASSGRGTGVKDYGYTF TGTGCCAGCAGCGGCCGAGGGACAGGGGTGAAGGACTATGGCTACACCTTC
. TRBJ2-2 TRBV2 . 13 CASSEAPAGELFF TGTGCCAGCAGTGAAGCGCCGGCCGGGGAGCTGTTTTTT
few TRBJ1-2 TRBV7-9 . 15 CASSLAGLPWNGYTF TGTGCCAGCAGCTTGGCGGGCCTCCCCTGGAATGGCTACACCTTC
. TRBJ1-4 TRBV18 . 16 CASSPGAVATNEKLFF TGTGCCAGCTCACCAGGGGCAGTAGCAACTAATGAAAAACTGTTTTTT
. TRBJ2-1 TRBV9 . 15 CASSVGGNGYNEQFF TGTGCCAGCAGCGTGGGAGGAAATGGGTACAATGAGCAGTTCTTC
. TRBJ1-1 TRBV24-1 . 13 CATSEGGGTEAFF TGTGCCACCAGTGAGGGGGGGGGAACTGAAGCTTTCTTT
. TRBJ2-3 TRBV2 . 13 CASKRDTGDTQYF TGTGCCAGCAAACGGGACACCGGGGATACGCAGTATTTT
once TRBJ2-3 TRBV15 . 15 CATSREKRSTDTQYF TGTGCCACCAGCAGAGAGAAGCGGAGCACAGATACGCAGTATTTT
. TRBJ1-1 TRBV29-1 TRBD1 13 CSVTDRMNTEAFF TGCAGCGTTACGGACAGGATGAACACTGAAGCTTTCTTT
. TRBJ2-6 TRBV2 . 17 CASSDFQVGSGANVLTF TGTGCCAGCAGTGATTTCCAGGTGGGCTCTGGGGCCAACGTCCTGACTTTC
. TRBJ2-3 TRBV10-1 . 15 CASSADTLGTDTQYF TGCGCCAGCAGTGCGGACACCCTGGGCACAGATACGCAGTATTTT
. TRBJ1-5 TRBV27 . 14 CASSLYVGYQPQHF TGTGCCAGCAGTTTATACGTCGGGTATCAGCCCCAGCATTTT